This T cell receptor (beta chain) was retrieved from a study of shared clonotypes between healthy human individuals. The ends lost 5 bases at V and 6 bases at J; junction bases unmatched: 12. The CDR3 is 15 residues long. CDR1 is MNHEY, CDR2 SMNVEV, per germline (reference sequence). Study-wide findings and caveats: At large depth, rarefaction still showed sorted-subset sequencing to be incomplete. Generation probability values for non-shared clonotypes were lower than those for clonotypes shared by all four donors.

The authors distributed each subset's genomic DNA evenly over several immunoSEQ plates. The repertoire was sequenced with immunoSEQ multiplex PCR; TCRdb's copy has only in-frame clones and lacks some. The table lists fewer than 1.8 million clones, around 98.5% of them singletons. Comments on this clone: What it binds is unknown.

CD4+ cells were split into CD45RA+ naive and CD45RA-negative memory subsets. Sequencing input: naive CD4+ T cells sorted from blood. Subset given: CD45RA+ positively selected. This TCR derives from a man between 25 and 39 years old in good health. The J gene is TRBJ2-7, the V gene TRBV27; the match to TRBD2 covers 8 bases. The CDR3 nucleotides are TGTGCCAGCAGTAGATCCGGGACTAGGGGCTCCGAGCAGTACTTC. It is translated as CASSRSGTRGSEQYF.